This TCR beta chain was identified in a study of T cells in Graves' hyperthyroidism and ophthalmopathy. This CDR3 region has 14 residues. Germline CDR1 reads WSHSY; CDR2 reads SAAADI. Exclusion followed for patients with uncontrolled infection, other autoimmune disease, pregnancy or lactation. Overall study results and limits: In simple terms, a model built on 13 V-J features told ophthalmopathy apart from stable hyperthyroidism. The blood repertoire included most of the expanded thyroid clonotypes above 0.001. Onset of ophthalmopathy came a median approximately 6.9 months after the model predicted it.

TCR beta CDR3 region amplification was performed from RNA transcripts. HTBI primers were employed in a first-round RT-PCR of the TCR CDR3. TCRdb re-analysed the multiplex PCR reads in MiXCR, keeping a single row per CDR3 protein. Here the sample spans about 760,000 distinct CDR3 sequences, roughly 32% being singletons. In the case of this clonotype: The antigen remains undetermined. At one end, the junction sequence differs from germline, possibly due to a read error.

The specimen was blood. The chain uses TRBV10-2 and TRBJ1-1; 8 bases match TRBD1. This sequence was found in a woman in her thirties or forties with Graves' hyperthyroidism. The CDR3 region has the DNA TGTGCCAGCAGTTCCATACAGGGGGACACTGAAGCTTTCTTT. It translates to CASSSIQGDTEAFF.